The 17 T cell receptor beta chains presented below share a single source sample, sequenced in a study of blood T cell repertoires in COVID-19. Only in-frame clones appear in the TCRdb table, and some are missing; sequencing was by immunoSEQ multiplex PCR. The data show more than 150,000 clones, with 90% seen just once and 0.55% to 0.8% held by the top ten. What was sequenced was peripheral blood. The source of these receptors is a man aged 50-59 years with acute or convalescent COVID-19.

The rearrangement joins TRBV7-8 to TRBJ1-2, with D hard to call. The CDR3 consists of 14 residues. The germline V and J ends were trimmed by 1 base and 8 bases, with 14 bases remaining between them. Per the germline V gene, CDR1 is SGHVS and CDR2 is FQNEAQ. DNA of the CDR3: TGTGCCAGCAGCTTAGAATTCGGGATGGGGGGCTACACCTTC. Translating gives CASSLEFGMGGYTF.

The rearrangement uses TRBV5-6 and TRBJ2-2; tentative D call: TRBD2 (6 bases). V lost 8 bases, J lost 4 bases, and 24 bases lay in between. CDR1 and CDR2 (germline): SGHDT, YYEEEE. This CDR3 comprises 17 residues. The chain's CDR3 is CARATAIGHGGTGELFF. The CDR3, as DNA: TGTGCCAGAGCGACGGCAATAGGTCACGGGGGCACCGGGGAGCTGTTTTTT.

The CDR3 is CASSLDGGTYNEQFF. The CDR3 coding sequence is TGTGCCAGCAGCTTAGATGGGGGCACCTACAATGAGCAGTTCTTC. The chain uses TRBV7-6 and TRBJ2-1; maybe TRBD1 (6 bases). The V end was cut by 1 base, the J end by 2 bases, with 9 bases between. The CDR3 runs to 15 residues. CDR1 and CDR2 (germline): SGHVS, FNYEAQ.

The V gene is TRBV5-1, the J gene TRBJ2-3; TRBD2 might be the D (5 bases). Germline CDR1 SGHRS, CDR2 YFSETQ. The CDR3 length is 16 residues. V was pared by 3 bases and J by 0 bases, with 14 bases between. CDR3 region: CASSSGASGSTDTQYF. CDR3 DNA: TGCGCCAGCAGCTCCGGAGCGAGCGGAAGCACAGATACGCAGTATTTT.

This chain connects TRBV4-1 to TRBJ2-2; weak D call: TRBD2 (5 bases). The CDR3 is 16 amino acids. Germline V gene data show CDR1 as MGHRA and CDR2 as YSYEKL. V shed 4 bases and J shed 4 bases, with 16 bases lying between them. The CDR3 loop is CASSPRGLGGTGELFF. CDR3 bases: TGCGCCAGCAGCCCCCGAGGGCTAGGTGGCACCGGGGAGCTGTTTTTT.

In nucleotides, the CDR3 is TGTGCCAGCAGTCCAACTAGCGGGGGGGCCAGGGATACGCAGTATTTT. Translation: CASSPTSGGARDTQYF. The chain recombines TRBV5-4 with TRBJ2-3; TRBD2 agrees at 13 bases. J lost 6 bases, V lost 5 bases, and 9 bases had no gene match. The CDR3 consists of 16 residues. CDR1 is SGHNT, CDR2 YYREEE, per germline (reference sequence).

The chain uses TRBV6-6 and TRBJ1-4, with no clear D. Trimming took 10 bases from V and 2 from J, leaving 11 bases between them. This CDR3 is built from 13 residues. Germline lookup yields CDR1 MNHNY and CDR2 SVGAGI (reference sequence). CDR3 sequence reads: CATERTTNEKLFF. The CDR3 region has the DNA TGTGCCACGGAGCGTACCACTAATGAAAAACTGTTTTTT.

This chain connects TRBV28 to TRBJ2-5; D gene unclear. Trimming cost V 7 bases and J 1 base, with 10 bases left between them. The length of the CDR3 is 13 residues. Germline CDR1 reads MDHEN; CDR2 reads SYDVKM. The CDR3 DNA is TGTGCCAGCATGGCCCCGTCCCAAGAGACCCAGTACTTC. This gives the protein CASMAPSQETQYF.

In its sample, this clone was seen once. The rearrangement uses TRBV11-2 and TRBJ1-2; D ambiguous. The CDR3 length is 13 residues. V lost 3 bases to trimming and J lost 6 bases, with 11 bases between them. Per the germline V gene, CDR1 is SGHAT and CDR2 is FQNNGV. Here the CDR3 DNA reads TGTGCCAGCAGCTTCCGTCGTAGAGATGGCTACACCTTC. This translates into CASSFRRRDGYTF. Full variable domain (missing parts from reference TRBV11-2 and TRBJ1-2): EAGVAQSPRYKIIEKRQSVAFWCNPISGHATLYWYQQILGQGPKLLIQFQNNGVVDDSQLPKDRFSAERLKGVDSTLKIQPAKLEDSAVYLCASSFRRRDGYTFGSGTRLTVV.

The rearrangement joins TRBV6-5 to TRBJ1-2, with unresolved D. Looked up from germline, CDR1 is MNHEY and CDR2 is SVGAGI. The germline V and J ends were trimmed by 4 bases and 4 bases, with 7 bases remaining between them. The CDR3 has 12 amino acids. CDR3 sequence (DNA): TGTGCCAGCAGTTCTAGACTCTATGGCTACACCTTC. It yields the protein CASSSRLYGYTF.

The V gene is TRBV2, the J gene TRBJ1-4, with a weak D call TRBD1 (6 bases). This CDR3 comprises 15 residues. Trimming removed 3 bases at V and 8 bases at J, with 16 bases between. Germline loops: CDR1 SNHLY, CDR2 FYNNEI. The CDR3 sequence is CASSDSGAFGEKLFF. CDR3 bases: TGTGCCAGCAGTGATTCAGGGGCGTTCGGAGAAAAACTGTTTTTT.

The chain links TRBV2 to TRBJ1-2, with 10 bases lining up with TRBD1. After removal of 4 bases from V and 4 bases from J, the junction contained 6 bases not matched to a gene. Germline CDR1 is SNHLY and CDR2 is FYNNEI. CDR3 length: 15 amino acids. CDR3 bases: TGTGCCAGCAGTGCGTCGACAGGGGGCGTCTATGGCTACACCTTC. As protein: CASSASTGGVYGYTF.

This clone was recorded only once. This chain joins TRBV14 and TRBJ2-2, with D unclear. This CDR3 has 13 amino acids. Germline CDR1 SGHDN, CDR2 FVKESK. The germline V and J ends were trimmed by 4 bases and 7 bases, with 10 bases remaining between them. The DNA for the CDR3 is TGTGCCAGCAGCCGTCAAACGGGCGGGGAGCTGTTTTTT. As protein: CASSRQTGGELFF.

This chain uses TRBV5-1 with TRBJ1-4; D gene uncertain. V was cut by 0 bases and J by 6 bases, with 12 bases left in between. This CDR3 comprises 15 residues. The germline V gene encodes CDR1 SGHRS and CDR2 YFSETQ. In DNA, the CDR3 is TGCGCCAGCAGCTTGGCGGGTGCGGGATATGAAAAACTGTTTTTT. It encodes CASSLAGAGYEKLFF.

This chain's CDR3 is CASSVYRGTEAFF. CDR3 coding DNA: TGTGCCAGCAGCGTATACAGGGGTACTGAAGCTTTCTTT. The chain uses TRBV7-2 and TRBJ1-1; 7 bases agree with TRBD1. The junction had 5 bases not matched to a gene; V was cut back by 5 bases and J by 5 bases. CDR3 size: 13 residues. Germline loops: CDR1 SGHTA, CDR2 FQGNSA.

The chain combines TRBV5-4 with TRBJ2-7; 9 bases match TRBD1. The ends lost 4 bases at V and 5 bases at J; junction bases unmatched: 7. This CDR3 has 14 amino acids. CDR1 and CDR2 (germline): SGHNT, YYREEE (reference sequence). The CDR3 DNA reads as TGTGCCAGCAGCCGGACAGGGGATTCGGACGAGCAGTACTTC. Protein sequence: CASSRTGDSDEQYF.

The V and J genes are TRBV2 and TRBJ1-1; D not certain. CDR3 length equals 13 residues. Trimming removed 8 bases from V and 0 bases from J, with 10 bases in between. Germline V gene sequence: CDR1 SNHLY, CDR2 FYNNEI. CDR3 sequence (DNA): TGTGCCAGCGGAGCAACTTTGAACACTGAAGCTTTCTTT. It yields the protein CASGATLNTEAFF.